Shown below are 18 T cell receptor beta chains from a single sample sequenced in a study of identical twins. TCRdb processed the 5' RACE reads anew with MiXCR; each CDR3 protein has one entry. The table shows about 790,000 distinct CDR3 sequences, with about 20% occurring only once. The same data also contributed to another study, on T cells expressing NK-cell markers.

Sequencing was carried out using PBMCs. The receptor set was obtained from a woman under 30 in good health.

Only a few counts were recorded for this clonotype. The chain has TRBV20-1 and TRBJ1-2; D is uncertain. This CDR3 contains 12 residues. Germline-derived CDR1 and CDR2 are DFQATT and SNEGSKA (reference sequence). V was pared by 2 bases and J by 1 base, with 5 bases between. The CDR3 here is CSARQVNYGYTF. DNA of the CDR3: TGCAGTGCTAGACAGGTTAACTATGGCTACACCTTC.

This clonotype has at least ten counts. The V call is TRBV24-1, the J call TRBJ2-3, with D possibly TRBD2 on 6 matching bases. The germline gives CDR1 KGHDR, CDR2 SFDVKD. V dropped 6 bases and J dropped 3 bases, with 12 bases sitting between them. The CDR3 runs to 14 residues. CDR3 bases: TGTGCCACCAGTTGGAGCGGGTCAACAGATACGCAGTATTTT. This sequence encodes CATSWSGSTDTQYF.

As DNA, the CDR3 is TGTGCCAGCCTGCGGGGGGCTGGGGAGACCCAGTACTTC. Its protein is CASLRGAGETQYF. This chain links TRBV3-1 with TRBJ2-5; TRBD2 matches at 8 bases. J was trimmed by 5 bases and V by 8 bases; bases with no gene match: 7. Germline-derived CDR1 and CDR2 are LGHDT and YNNKEL (reference sequence). CDR3 length equals 13 residues.

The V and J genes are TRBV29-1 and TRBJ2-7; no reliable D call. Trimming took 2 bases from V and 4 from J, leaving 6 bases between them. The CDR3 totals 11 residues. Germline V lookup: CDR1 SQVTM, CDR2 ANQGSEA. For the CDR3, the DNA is TGCAGCGTTGAATATGATTACGAGCAGTACTTC. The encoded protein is CSVEYDYEQYF.

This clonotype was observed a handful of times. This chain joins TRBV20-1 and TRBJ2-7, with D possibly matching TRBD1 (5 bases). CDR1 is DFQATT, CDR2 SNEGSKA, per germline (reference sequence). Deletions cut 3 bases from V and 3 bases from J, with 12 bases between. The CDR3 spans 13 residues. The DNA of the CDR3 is TGCAGTGCTAGTGATAGGGGTCGCTACGAGCAGTACTTC. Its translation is CSASDRGRYEQYF.

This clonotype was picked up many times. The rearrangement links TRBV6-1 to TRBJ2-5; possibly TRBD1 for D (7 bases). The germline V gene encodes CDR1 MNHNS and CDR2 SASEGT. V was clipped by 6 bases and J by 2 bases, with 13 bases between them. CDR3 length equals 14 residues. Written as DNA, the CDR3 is TGTGCCAGCAGAACCGGGGGACAGCAAGAGACCCAGTACTTC. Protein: CASRTGGQQETQYF.

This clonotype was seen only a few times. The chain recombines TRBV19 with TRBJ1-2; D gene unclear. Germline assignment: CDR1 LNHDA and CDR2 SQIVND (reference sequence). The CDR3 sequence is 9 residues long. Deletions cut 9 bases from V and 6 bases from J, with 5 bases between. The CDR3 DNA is TGTGCCAGACACGATGGCTACACCTTC. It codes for CARHDGYTF.

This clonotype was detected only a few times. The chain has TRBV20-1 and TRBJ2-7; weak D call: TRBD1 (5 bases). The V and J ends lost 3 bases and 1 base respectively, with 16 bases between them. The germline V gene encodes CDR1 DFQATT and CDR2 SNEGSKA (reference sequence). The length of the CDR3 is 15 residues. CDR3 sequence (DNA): TGCAGTGCTAGTAAGTTAGGCAGGGAATCCTACGAGCAGTACTTC. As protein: CSASKLGRESYEQYF.

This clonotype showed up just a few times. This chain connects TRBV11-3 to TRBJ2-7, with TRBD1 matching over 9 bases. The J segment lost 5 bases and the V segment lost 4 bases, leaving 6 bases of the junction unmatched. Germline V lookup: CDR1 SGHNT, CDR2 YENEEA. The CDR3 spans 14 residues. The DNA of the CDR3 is TGTGCCAGCAGCTCCGGGACAGGGTCCCACGAGCAGTACTTC. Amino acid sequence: CASSSGTGSHEQYF.

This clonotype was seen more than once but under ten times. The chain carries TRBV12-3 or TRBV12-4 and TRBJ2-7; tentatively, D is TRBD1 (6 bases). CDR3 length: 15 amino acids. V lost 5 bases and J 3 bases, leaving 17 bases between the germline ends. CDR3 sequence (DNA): TGTGCCAGCAGTCCCTCAGGACAGTCCGGCTACGAGCAGTACTTC. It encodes CASSPSGQSGYEQYF.

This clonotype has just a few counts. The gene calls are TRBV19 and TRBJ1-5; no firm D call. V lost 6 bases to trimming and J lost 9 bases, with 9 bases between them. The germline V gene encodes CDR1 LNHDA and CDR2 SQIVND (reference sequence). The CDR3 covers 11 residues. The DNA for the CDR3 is TGTGCCAGTAGCGCCCCCGGGCCCCAGCATTTT. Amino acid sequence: CASSAPGPQHF.

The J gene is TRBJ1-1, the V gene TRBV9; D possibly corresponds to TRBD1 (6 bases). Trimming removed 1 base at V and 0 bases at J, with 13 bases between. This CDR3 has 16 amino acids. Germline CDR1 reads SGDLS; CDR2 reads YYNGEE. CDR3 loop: CASSVQPGGLNTEAFF. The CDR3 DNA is TGTGCCAGCAGCGTACAACCCGGGGGCCTGAACACTGAAGCTTTCTTT.

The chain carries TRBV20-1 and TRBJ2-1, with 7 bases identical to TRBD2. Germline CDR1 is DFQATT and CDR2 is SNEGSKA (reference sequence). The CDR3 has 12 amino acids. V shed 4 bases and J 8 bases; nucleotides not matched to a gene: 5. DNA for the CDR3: TGCAGTGCTAAGGAGGGGAGGGATGAGCAGTTCTTC. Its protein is CSAKEGRDEQFF.

The CDR3 sequence: CSAPGTHGYEQYF. The CDR3 nucleotides read TGCAGTGCGCCCGGGACTCATGGCTACGAGCAGTACTTC. The chain has TRBV20-1 and TRBJ2-7; tentative D call: TRBD2 (6 bases). Germline CDR1 DFQATT, CDR2 SNEGSKA (reference sequence). This CDR3 spans 13 amino acids. V lost 6 bases to trimming and J lost 3 bases, with 15 bases between them.

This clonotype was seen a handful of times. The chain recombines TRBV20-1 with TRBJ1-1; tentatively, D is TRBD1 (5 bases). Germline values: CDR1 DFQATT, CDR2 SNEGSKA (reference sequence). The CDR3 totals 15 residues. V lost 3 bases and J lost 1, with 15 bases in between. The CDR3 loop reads CSARWGAETNTEAFF. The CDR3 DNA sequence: TGCAGTGCTAGGTGGGGCGCCGAAACGAACACTGAAGCTTTCTTT.

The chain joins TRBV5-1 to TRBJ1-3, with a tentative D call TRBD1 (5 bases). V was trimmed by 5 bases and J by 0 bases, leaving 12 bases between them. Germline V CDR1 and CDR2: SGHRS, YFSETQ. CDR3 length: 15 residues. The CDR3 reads CASRDRGYSGNTIYF. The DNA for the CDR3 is TGCGCCAGCAGGGATCGGGGCTACTCTGGAAACACCATATATTTT.

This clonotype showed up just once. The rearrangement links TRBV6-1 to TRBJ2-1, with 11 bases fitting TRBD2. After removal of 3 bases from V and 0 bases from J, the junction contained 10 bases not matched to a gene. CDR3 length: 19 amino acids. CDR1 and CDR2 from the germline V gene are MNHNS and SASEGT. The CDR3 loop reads CASSEFGLAGWGSYNEQFF. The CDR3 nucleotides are TGTGCCAGCAGTGAGTTCGGACTAGCGGGCTGGGGCTCCTACAATGAGCAGTTCTTC.

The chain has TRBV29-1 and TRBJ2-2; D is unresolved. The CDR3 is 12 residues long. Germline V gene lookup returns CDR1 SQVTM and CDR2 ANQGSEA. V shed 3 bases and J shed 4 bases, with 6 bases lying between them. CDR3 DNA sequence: TGCAGCGTTGAGGGCTCCACCGGGGAGCTGTTTTTT. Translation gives CSVEGSTGELFF.